In its sample, the clone carrying this T cell receptor beta chain was seen a few times. This specimen belongs to a study of tumor-infiltrating lymphocytes in oesophageal squamous cell carcinoma. TCRdb reprocessed the PCR reads with MiXCR, giving one entry per CDR3 protein. The table lists about 14,000 distinct CDR3 sequences, 46% of them singletons. Germline V lookup: CDR1 LGHDT, CDR2 YNNKEL (reference sequence). CDR3 length: 16 amino acids. The clonotype originates from a male donor with esophageal squamous cell carcinoma. This sequence joins TRBV3-1 and TRBJ2-7, with a weak D call TRBD2 (6 bases). With the DNA end fitting TRBJ2-1 better, the J assignment may be wrong. The sample was blood. This CDR3 reads CASSQRAGVVYNEQFF. CDR3 nucleotide sequence: TGTGCCAGCAGCCAGAGAGCGGGTGTGGTCTACAATGAGCAGTTCTTC.